The entry below describes one TCR beta chain. Its antigen is unidentified. This specimen comes from a study of cytomegalovirus exposure and HLA in healthy donors. A multiplex PCR was run with 60 Vbeta primers and 13 Jbeta primers. TCRdb's table, derived via immunoSEQ multiplex PCR, lists solely in-frame clones and lacks some. The sample records about 220,000 clones, 75% being singletons. V was cut by 1 base and J by 3 bases, with 12 bases left in between. This CDR3 spans 15 amino acids. Germline CDR1 and CDR2: SGHVS and FQNEAQ. Points from the study as a whole: What was likely a sequencing artifact was a cluster of highly shared sequence variants.

The TCR originated in a woman aged 25-40 years in good health and CMV-seronegative. This chain links TRBV7-8 with TRBJ1-1, with a tentative D call TRBD1 (5 bases). The source material was PBMCs. The CDR3: CASSLGREMDTEAFF. The CDR3 bases are TGTGCCAGCAGCTTAGGCAGGGAAATGGACACTGAAGCTTTCTTT.